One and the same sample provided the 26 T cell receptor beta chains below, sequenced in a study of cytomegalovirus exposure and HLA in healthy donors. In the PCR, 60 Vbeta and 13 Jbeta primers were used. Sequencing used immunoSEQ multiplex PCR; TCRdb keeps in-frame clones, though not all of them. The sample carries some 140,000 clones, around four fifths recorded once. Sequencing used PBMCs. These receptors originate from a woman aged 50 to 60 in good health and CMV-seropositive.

In DNA, the CDR3 is TGTGCCAGCAGCTTAGGCAACATTAACTATGGCTACACCTTC. Protein sequence: CASSLGNINYGYTF. The J gene is TRBJ1-2, the V gene TRBV13; D unresolved. CDR3 length: 14 amino acids. The germline V and J ends were trimmed by 0 bases and 1 base, with 6 bases remaining between them. Germline CDR1 reads PRHDT; CDR2 reads FYEKMQ (reference sequence). Supplemented by reference TRBV13 and TRBJ1-2, the full variable domain reads AAGVIQSPRHLIKEKRETATLKCYPIPRHDTVYWYQQGPGQDPQFLISFYEKMQSDKGSIPDRFSAQQFSDYHSELNMSSLELGDSALYFCASSLGNINYGYTFGSGTRLTVV.

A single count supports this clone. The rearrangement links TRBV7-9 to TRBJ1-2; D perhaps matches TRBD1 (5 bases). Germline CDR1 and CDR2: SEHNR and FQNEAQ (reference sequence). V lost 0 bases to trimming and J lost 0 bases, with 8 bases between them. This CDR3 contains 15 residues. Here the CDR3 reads CASSLAAGPNYGYTF. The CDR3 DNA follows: TGTGCCAGCAGCTTAGCGGCAGGGCCTAACTATGGCTACACCTTC.

The CDR3 DNA is TGTGCCAGCAGCTTACGGGGGATGGGGGGCTACACCTTC. This translates into CASSLRGMGGYTF. The rearrangement links TRBV5-4 to TRBJ1-2, with a possible D match to TRBD1 (5 bases). V gave up 2 bases and J gave up 8 bases, with 13 bases separating them. CDR3 size: 13 residues. Germline loops: CDR1 SGHNT, CDR2 YYREEE (reference sequence).

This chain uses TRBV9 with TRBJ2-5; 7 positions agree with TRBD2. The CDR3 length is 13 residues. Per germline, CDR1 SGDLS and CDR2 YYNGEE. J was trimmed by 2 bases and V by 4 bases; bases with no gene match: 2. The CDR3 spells CASSPGGQETQYF. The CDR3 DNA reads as TGTGCCAGCAGCCCGGGGGGACAAGAGACCCAGTACTTC. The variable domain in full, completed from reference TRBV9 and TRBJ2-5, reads DSGVTQTPKHLITATGQRVTLRCSPRSGDLSVYWYQQSLDQGLQFLIQYYNGEERAKGNILERFSAQQFPDLHSELNLSSLELGDSALYFCASSPGGQETQYFGPGTRLLVL.

CDR3 amino acids: CASSLGPSAGRETQYF. In DNA form, the CDR3 reads TGTGCCAGCAGCTTGGGGCCCTCTGCGGGGAGGGAGACCCAGTACTTC. This chain connects TRBV5-4 to TRBJ2-5; perhaps TRBD2 as D (6 bases). With 0 bases removed from V and 5 bases from J, the gap between germline ends came to 17 bases. The CDR3 runs 16 residues. Germline V gene data show CDR1 as SGHNT and CDR2 as YYREEE (reference sequence).

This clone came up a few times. The CDR3 DNA reads TGTGCTAGTGGTTTGCGGACAGGAAGCTCTGGAAACACCATATATTTT. Translating it yields CASGLRTGSSGNTIYF. The chain has TRBV12-5 and TRBJ1-3; 7 bases align to TRBD1. The CDR3 is 16 residues long. CDR1 is LGHNT, CDR2 FRNRAP, per germline. Unmatched junction bases numbered 4, after V lost 2 bases and J lost 0 bases.

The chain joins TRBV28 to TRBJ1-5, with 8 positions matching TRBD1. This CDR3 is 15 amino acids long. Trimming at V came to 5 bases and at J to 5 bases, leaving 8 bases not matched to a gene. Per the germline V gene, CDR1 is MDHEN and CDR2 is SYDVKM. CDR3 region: CASSPLDRVDQPQHF. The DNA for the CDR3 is TGTGCCAGCAGTCCCTTGGACAGGGTGGATCAGCCCCAGCATTTT.

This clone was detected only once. The CDR3 protein is CASTLGWGEGQPQHF. CDR3 nucleotides: TGTGCCAGCACCCTTGGGTGGGGAGAAGGTCAGCCCCAGCATTTT. This rearrangement joins TRBV7-2 to TRBJ1-5, with D hard to call. V gave up 7 bases and J gave up 6 bases, with 19 bases separating them. This CDR3 contains 15 residues. The germline gives CDR1 SGHTA, CDR2 FQGNSA.

The DNA for the CDR3 is TGTGCCAGCATAGTAGGGACAGGGGTACAGTACGAGCAGTACTTC. Amino acid sequence: CASIVGTGVQYEQYF. The J gene is TRBJ2-7, the V gene TRBV6-1; 10 nucleotides line up with TRBD1. Germline V gene sequence: CDR1 MNHNS, CDR2 SASEGT. The CDR3 consists of 15 residues. J gave up 4 bases and V 7 bases, and 10 bases lay outside the gene matches.

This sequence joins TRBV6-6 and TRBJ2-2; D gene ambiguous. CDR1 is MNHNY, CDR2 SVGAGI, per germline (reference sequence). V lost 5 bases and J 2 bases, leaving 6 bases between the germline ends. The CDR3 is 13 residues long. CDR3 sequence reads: CASSMYNTGELFF. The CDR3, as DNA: TGTGCCAGCAGTATGTATAACACCGGGGAGCTGTTTTTT.

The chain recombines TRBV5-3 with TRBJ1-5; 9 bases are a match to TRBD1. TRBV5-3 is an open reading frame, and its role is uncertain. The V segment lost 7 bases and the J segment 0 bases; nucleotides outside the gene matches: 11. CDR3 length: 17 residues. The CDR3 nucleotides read TGTGCCAGAGACTGGGACAGGGAGGTTTATAGCAATCAGCCCCAGCATTTT. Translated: CARDWDREVYSNQPQHF.

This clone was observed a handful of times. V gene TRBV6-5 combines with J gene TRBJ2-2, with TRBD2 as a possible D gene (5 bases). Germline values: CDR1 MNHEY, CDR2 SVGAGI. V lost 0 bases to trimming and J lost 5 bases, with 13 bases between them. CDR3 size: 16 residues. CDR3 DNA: TGTGCCAGCAGTTACTCAAAGCGGAGTCAAACCGGGGAGCTGTTTTTT. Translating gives CASSYSKRSQTGELFF.

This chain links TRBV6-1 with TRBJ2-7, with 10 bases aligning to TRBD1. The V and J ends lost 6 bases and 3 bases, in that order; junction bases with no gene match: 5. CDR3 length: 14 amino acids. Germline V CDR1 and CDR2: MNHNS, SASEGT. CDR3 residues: CASRDRGKFYEQYF. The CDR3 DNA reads TGTGCCAGCAGGGACAGGGGGAAGTTCTACGAGCAGTACTTC.

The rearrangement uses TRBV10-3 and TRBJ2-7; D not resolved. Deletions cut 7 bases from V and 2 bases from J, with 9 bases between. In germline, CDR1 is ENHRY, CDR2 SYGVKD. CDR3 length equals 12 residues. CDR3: CAIKNNAYEQYF. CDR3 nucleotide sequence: TGTGCCATCAAAAACAATGCCTACGAGCAGTACTTC.

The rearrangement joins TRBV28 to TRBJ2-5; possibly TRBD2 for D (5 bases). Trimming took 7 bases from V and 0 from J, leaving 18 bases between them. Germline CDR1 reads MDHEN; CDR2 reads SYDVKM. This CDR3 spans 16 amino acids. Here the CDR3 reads CASKDGGRLYQETQYF. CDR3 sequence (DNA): TGTGCCAGCAAGGATGGCGGGCGCCTCTACCAAGAGACCCAGTACTTC.

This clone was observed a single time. The CDR3 loop is CASSSNGAGGTQYF. CDR3 bases: TGTGCCAGCAGCTCTAATGGGGCGGGAGGTACGCAGTATTTT. The chain is built from TRBV5-4 and TRBJ2-3, with 8 bases fitting TRBD2. The germline gives CDR1 SGHNT, CDR2 YYREEE (reference sequence). V trimming: 3 bases; J trimming: 8 bases; junction bases outside the gene matches: 8. The CDR3 sequence is 14 residues long.

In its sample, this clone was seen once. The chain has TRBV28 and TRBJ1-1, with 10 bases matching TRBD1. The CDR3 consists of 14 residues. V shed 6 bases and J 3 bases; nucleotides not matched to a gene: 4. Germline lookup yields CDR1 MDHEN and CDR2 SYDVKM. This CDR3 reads CASRAGTGDTEAFF. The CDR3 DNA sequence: TGTGCCAGCAGGGCAGGGACAGGGGACACTGAAGCTTTCTTT.

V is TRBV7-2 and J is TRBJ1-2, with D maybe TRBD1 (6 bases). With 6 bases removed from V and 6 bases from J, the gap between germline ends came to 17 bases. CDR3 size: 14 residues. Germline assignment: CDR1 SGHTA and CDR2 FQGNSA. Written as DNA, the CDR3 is TGTGCCAGCAGTTTGTACAGGGAAGAGGATGGCTACACCTTC. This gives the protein CASSLYREEDGYTF.

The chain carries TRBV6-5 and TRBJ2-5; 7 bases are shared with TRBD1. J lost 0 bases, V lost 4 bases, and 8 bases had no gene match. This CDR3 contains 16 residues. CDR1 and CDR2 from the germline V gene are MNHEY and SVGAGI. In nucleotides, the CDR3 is TGTGCCAGCAGTTCCTGGACAGGCCGGTACCAAGAGACCCAGTACTTC. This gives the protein CASSSWTGRYQETQYF.

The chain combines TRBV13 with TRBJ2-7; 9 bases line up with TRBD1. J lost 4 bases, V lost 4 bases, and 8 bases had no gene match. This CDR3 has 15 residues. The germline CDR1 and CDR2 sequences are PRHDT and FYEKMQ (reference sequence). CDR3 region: CASSSDRDRVYEQYF. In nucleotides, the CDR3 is TGTGCCAGCAGCTCAGACCGGGACAGGGTTTACGAGCAGTACTTC.

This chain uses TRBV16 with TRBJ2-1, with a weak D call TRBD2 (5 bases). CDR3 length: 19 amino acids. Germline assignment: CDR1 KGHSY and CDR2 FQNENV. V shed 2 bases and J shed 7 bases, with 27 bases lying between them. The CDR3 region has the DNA TGTGCCAGCAGCCAAGGGTGGACTTCAGCGGATGACCGAGGAAATGAGCAGTTCTTC. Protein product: CASSQGWTSADDRGNEQFF.

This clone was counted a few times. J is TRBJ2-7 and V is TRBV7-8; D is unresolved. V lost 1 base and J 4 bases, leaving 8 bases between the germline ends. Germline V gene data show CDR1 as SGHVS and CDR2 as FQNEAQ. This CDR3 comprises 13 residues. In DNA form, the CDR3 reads TGTGCCAGCAGCTTAGAGGCAGGTTACGAGCAGTACTTC. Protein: CASSLEAGYEQYF.

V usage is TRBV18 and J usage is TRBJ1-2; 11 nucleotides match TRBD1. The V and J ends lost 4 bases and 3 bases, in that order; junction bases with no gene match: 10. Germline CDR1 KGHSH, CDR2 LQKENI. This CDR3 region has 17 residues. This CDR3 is CASSLGTGGSGDYGYTF. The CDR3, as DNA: TGTGCCAGCTCACTCGGGACAGGGGGAAGTGGAGACTATGGCTACACCTTC.

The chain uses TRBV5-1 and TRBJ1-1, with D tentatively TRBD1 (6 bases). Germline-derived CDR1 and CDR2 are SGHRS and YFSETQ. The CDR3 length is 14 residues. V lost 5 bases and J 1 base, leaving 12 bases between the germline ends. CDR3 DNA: TGCGCCAGCAGTGGGGGGGGCCCGAACACTGAAGCTTTCTTT. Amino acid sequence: CASSGGGPNTEAFF.

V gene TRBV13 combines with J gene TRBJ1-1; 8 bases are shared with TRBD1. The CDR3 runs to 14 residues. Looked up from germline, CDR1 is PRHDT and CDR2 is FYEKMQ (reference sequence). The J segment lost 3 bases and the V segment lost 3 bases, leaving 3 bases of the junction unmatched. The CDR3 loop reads CASSLTGVYTEAFF. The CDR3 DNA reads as TGTGCCAGCAGCTTGACAGGGGTGTACACTGAAGCTTTCTTT.

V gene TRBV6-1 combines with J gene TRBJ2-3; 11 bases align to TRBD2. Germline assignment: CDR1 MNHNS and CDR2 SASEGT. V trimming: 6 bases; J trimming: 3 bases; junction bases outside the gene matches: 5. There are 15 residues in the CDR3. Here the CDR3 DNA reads TGTGCCAGCAGCCAGGGACTAGCGGTTACAGATACGCAGTATTTT. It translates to CASSQGLAVTDTQYF.